This is a list of T cell receptor beta chains from one sample in a study of T cells in localized non-small cell lung cancer. The assay was immunoSEQ multiplex PCR, and TCRdb's table has in-frame clones only and misses some. The sample contains over 30,000 clones, approximately 81% of which appear only once. The specimen was peripheral blood, collected before any cancer treatment. These receptors were taken from a male donor aged 60 or older with stage II squamous cell lung carcinoma. CDR3s include the opening cysteine and the closing phenylalanine or tryptophan.

CASSQEAGTESYEQYF	16	TRBV5-4
CASREWEGELFF	12	TRBV5-4
CSVHGQQYEQYF	12	TRBV29-1
CASSLAHIDTQYF	13	TRBV7-2
CASSLALGRTDTQYF	15	TRBV7-9
CSVEADKSGELFF	13	TRBV29-1
CASSLSPNAEAFF	13	TRBV5-1
CASSEYKGYTEAFF	14	TRBV25-1
CASSFSGGATSGNTIYF	17	TRBV7-6
CASSLDGYNEQFF	13	TRBV7-9
CASSPRTTNTEAFF	14	TRBV9
CASSPRYGRNEKLFF	15	TRBV18
CASSPRTLSEQFF	13	TRBV7-2
CASSLVVGSAYGYTF	15	TRBV5-1
CASSLGRVEDTQYF	14	TRBV5-1
CASLLPGAKDTQYF	14	TRBV6-6
CASSPRGQPMNTEAFF	16	TRBV7-2
CASGRQGAYYNEQFF	15	TRBV14
CASSQDARQVINYGYTF	17	TRBV4-1
CASSFRAPAETQYF	14	TRBV5-1
CASSLRAGRSDTQYF	15	TRBV28
CSVVGQGSSYEQYF	14	TRBV29-1
CASSLGDRGKETQYF	15	TRBV19
CASMHRGDQPQHF	13	TRBV19
CASTRVGEGNGYTF	14	TRBV7-9
CASSPPPSYNEQFF	14	TRBV7-9
CASSALGTGNLSPLHF	16	TRBV9
CASRAGGSMETQYF	14	TRBV6-5
CASSEPLEGYMPDTQYF	17	TRBV9
CASSGTTGLRPYEQYF	16	TRBV25-1
CASSVAVYEQYF	12	TRBV11-3
CASRGLRRRTDTQYF	15	TRBV11-2
CASSLVGRGGSQPQHF	16	TRBV27
CASSAGPSNYGYTF	14	TRBV5-1
CASSAPGETQYF	12	TRBV2
CSASKGLAGRGETQYF	16	TRBV29-1
CASSRGTATTNEKLFF	16	TRBV4-2
CASSVGGAGTNTDTQYF	17	TRBV9
CSVEVGRGLMNTEAFF	16	TRBV29-1
CASSIDMGQGAQTQYF	16	TRBV19
CASSLKQGGETQYF	14	TRBV18
CASSFDMAEAFF	12	TRBV5-5
CASSLGLAGFTGELFF	16	TRBV5-1
CASSFYRDNEQFF	13	TRBV5-5
CASSLTSGSLEQYF	14	TRBV5-1
CASSPNVPSGGFNAKNIQYF	20	TRBV18
CASSLWGIGNTEAFF	15	TRBV5-8
CASSQGNTGSSTF	13	TRBV18
CASSLAGGRETQYF	14	TRBV7-2
CASSYSDQETQYF	13	TRBV6-5
CASSLEGRTEAFF	13	TRBV14
CASGLPILVGELFF	14	TRBV12-5
CASSSLQAERPGETQYF	17	TRBV7-9